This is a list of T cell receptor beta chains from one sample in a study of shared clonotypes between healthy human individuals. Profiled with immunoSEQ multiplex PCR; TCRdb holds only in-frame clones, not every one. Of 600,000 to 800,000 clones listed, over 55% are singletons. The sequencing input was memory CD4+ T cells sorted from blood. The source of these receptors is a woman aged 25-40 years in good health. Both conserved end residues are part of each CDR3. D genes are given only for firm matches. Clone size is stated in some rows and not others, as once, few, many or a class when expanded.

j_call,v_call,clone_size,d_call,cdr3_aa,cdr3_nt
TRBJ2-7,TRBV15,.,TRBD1,CATSSLTGTGVGQYF,TGTGCCACCAGCAGTTTGACCGGGACAGGGGTCGGGCAGTACTTC
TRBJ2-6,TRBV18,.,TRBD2,CASSPPLAGVLNSGANVLTF,TGTGCCAGCTCACCACCGCTAGCGGGAGTTCTTAACTCTGGGGCCAACGTCCTGACTTTC
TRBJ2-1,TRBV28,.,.,CASSLSPGFNEQFF,TGTGCCAGCAGTTTATCTCCAGGATTCAATGAGCAGTTCTTC
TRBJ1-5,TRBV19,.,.,CASSMQFNQPQHF,TGTGCCAGTAGTATGCAGTTCAATCAGCCCCAGCATTTT
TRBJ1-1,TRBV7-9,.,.,CASSSLGTLARLNTEAFF,TGTGCCAGCAGCTCCCTCGGGACCCTTGCCCGATTGAACACTGAAGCTTTCTTT
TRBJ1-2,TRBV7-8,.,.,CASSLALGQKNYGYTF,TGTGCCAGCAGCTTAGCGTTAGGACAGAAGAACTATGGCTACACCTTC
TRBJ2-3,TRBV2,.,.,CASRQGFQRTTDTQYF,TGTGCCAGCAGACAGGGTTTCCAACGGACCACAGATACGCAGTATTTT
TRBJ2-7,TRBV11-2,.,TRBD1,CASSPWTGMAYEQYF,TGTGCCAGCAGCCCCTGGACAGGGATGGCCTACGAGCAGTACTTC
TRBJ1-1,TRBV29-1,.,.,CSVVPRRAEAFF,TGCAGCGTTGTACCCCGGCGGGCTGAAGCTTTCTTT
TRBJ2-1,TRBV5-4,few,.,CASSGQIYNEQFF,TGTGCCAGCAGCGGACAAATCTACAATGAGCAGTTCTTC